Shown below are 25 T cell receptor beta chains from a single sample sequenced in a study of monozygotic twins with cystic fibrosis. Profiling relied on immunoSEQ multiplex PCR, and the TCRdb table lists in-frame clones only, not all of them. The sample contains tens of thousands of clones, approximately 80% of which appear only once. The sequenced sample consisted of blood. Receptors were obtained from a girl aged 2 to 10 with cystic fibrosis.

The V call is TRBV2, the J call TRBJ2-7, with 9 nucleotides matching TRBD1. Trimming at V came to 10 bases and at J to 5 bases, leaving 9 bases not matched to a gene. The V gene's germline CDR1 is SNHLY and CDR2 FYNNEI. The CDR3 has 13 amino acids. The DNA of the CDR3 is TGTGCCACCATGGGACAGGGTGGCAACGAGCAGTACTTC. Its protein product is CATMGQGGNEQYF. The variable domain in full, with the rest retrieved from reference TRBV2 and TRBJ2-7, is EPEVTQTPSHQVTQMGQEVILRCVPISNHLYFYWYRQILGQKVEFLVSFYNNEISEKSEIFDDQFSVERPDGSNFTLKIRSTKLEDSAMYFCATMGQGGNEQYFGPGTRLTVT.

This clone has a handful of counts. The rearrangement joins TRBV5-1 to TRBJ1-2, with D perhaps TRBD1 (5 bases). This CDR3 comprises 16 residues. Germline V lookup: CDR1 SGHRS, CDR2 YFSETQ. The V gene lost 0 bases and the J gene lost 0 bases, with 12 bases spanning the gap. CDR3 sequence reads: CASSLGLTASNYGYTF. The DNA of the CDR3 is TGCGCCAGCAGCTTGGGGCTGACAGCCTCTAACTATGGCTACACCTTC.

The rearrangement joins TRBV15 to TRBJ2-6; the D call may be TRBD1 or TRBD2 (5 bases each). V lost 5 bases, J lost 0 bases, and 14 bases lay in between. CDR1 is LNHNV, CDR2 YYDKDF, per germline (reference sequence). The CDR3 runs to 17 residues. The CDR3 reads CATSLRGPISGANVLTF. CDR3 bases: TGTGCCACCAGCCTCCGGGGACCGATCTCTGGGGCCAACGTCCTGACTTTC. Variable domain in full (rest from reference TRBV15 and TRBJ2-6): DAMVIQNPRYQVTQFGKPVTLSCSQTLNHNVMYWYQQKSSQAPKLLFHYYDKDFNNEADTPDNFQSRRPNTSFCFLDIRSPGLGDTAMYLCATSLRGPISGANVLTFGAGSRLTVL.

The sample holds a few counts of this clone. The genes are TRBV5-1 and TRBJ1-2; no clear D. V was shortened by 0 bases and J by 2 bases, with 8 bases between the two germline ends. There are 14 residues in the CDR3. From germline, CDR1 is SGHRS and CDR2 YFSETQ. CDR3 protein: CASSLGNANYGYTF. DNA of the CDR3: TGCGCCAGCAGCTTGGGGAACGCGAACTATGGCTACACCTTC.

This chain uses TRBV6-1 with TRBJ2-7; D perhaps matches TRBD1 (6 bases). The CDR3 is 16 residues long. V was shortened by 3 bases and J by 3 bases, with 18 bases between the two germline ends. In germline, CDR1 is MNHNS, CDR2 SASEGT. CDR3 in amino acids: CASSDPRTVANYEQYF. In DNA, the CDR3 is TGTGCCAGCAGTGATCCCCGGACAGTAGCCAACTACGAGCAGTACTTC.

In its sample, this clone was seen once. CDR3 nucleotides: TGTGCCAGCAGCGAAGCCTTGGCGGGCAAAGAGACCCAGTACTTC. Translation: CASSEALAGKETQYF. The J gene is TRBJ2-5, the V gene TRBV5-4, with a weak D call TRBD2 (5 bases). The CDR3 sequence is 15 residues long. The germline V gene has CDR1 SGHNT and CDR2 YYREEE (reference sequence). Trimming pared 4 bases from V and 3 bases from J, leaving 16 bases between. The full variable domain, with the rest looked up from reference TRBV5-4 and TRBJ2-5, is ETGVTQSPTHLIKTRGQQVTLRCSSQSGHNTVSWYQQALGQGPQFIFQYYREEENGRGNFPPRFSGLQFPNYSSELNVNALELDDSALYLCASSEALAGKETQYFGPGTRLLVL.

The chain combines TRBV5-4 with TRBJ1-5, with a possible D match to TRBD1 (6 bases). Germline CDR1 and CDR2: SGHNT and YYREEE (reference sequence). Trimming removed 1 base at V and 7 bases at J, with 12 bases between. CDR3 length equals 14 residues. As DNA, the CDR3 is TGTGCCAGCAGCTTGTGGGGGGGCGGACAGCCCCAGCATTTT. This codes for CASSLWGGGQPQHF.

The rearrangement links TRBV5-1 to TRBJ2-2; D might be TRBD2 (6 bases). The germline V gene encodes CDR1 SGHRS and CDR2 YFSETQ. The CDR3 spans 16 residues. V was cut by 4 bases and J by 3 bases, with 16 bases left in between. The CDR3 region has the DNA TGCGCCAGCAGCCTCCCGAGCGGGTTCGACACCGGGGAGCTGTTTTTT. This translates into CASSLPSGFDTGELFF.

The chain joins TRBV7-9 to TRBJ2-1; D is ambiguous. The CDR3 runs to 11 residues. Germline CDR1 is SEHNR and CDR2 is FQNEAQ (reference sequence). V dropped 6 bases and J dropped 8 bases, with 8 bases sitting between them. In nucleotides, the CDR3 is TGTGCCAGCAGATTGACCCATGAGCAGTTCTTC. This encodes CASRLTHEQFF.

This clone has only one observation. The chain is built from TRBV5-1 and TRBJ2-4, with D possibly being TRBD1 or TRBD2 (6 bases each). V gave up 5 bases and J gave up 7 bases, with 10 bases separating them. The CDR3 runs 12 residues. The germline V gene encodes CDR1 SGHRS and CDR2 YFSETQ. CDR3 loop: CASSGGLNIQYF. CDR3 DNA sequence: TGCGCCAGCAGTGGGGGGCTTAACATTCAGTACTTC. The complete variable domain, with remaining parts taken from reference TRBV5-1 and TRBJ2-4, reads KAGVTQTPRYLIKTRGQQVTLSCSPISGHRSVSWYQQTPGQGLQFLFEYFSETQRNKGNFPGRFSGRQFSNSRSEMNVSTLELGDSALYLCASSGGLNIQYFGAGTRLSVL.

This rearrangement joins TRBV30 to TRBJ1-6; a possible D gene is TRBD1 (6 bases). CDR1 and CDR2 from the germline V gene are GTSNPN and SVGIG (reference sequence). V was pared by 3 bases and J by 0 bases, with 15 bases between. The CDR3 sequence is 17 residues long. CDR3 loop: CAWRITGTSSYNSPLHF. The CDR3, as DNA: TGTGCCTGGAGGATAACAGGGACGAGCTCCTATAATTCACCCCTCCACTTT.

This sequence joins TRBV5-1 and TRBJ2-2; D is unclear. The CDR3 runs to 13 residues. The V end lost 1 base, the J end lost 1 base, and 2 bases lay between the germline ends. Germline CDR1 SGHRS, CDR2 YFSETQ. CDR3 sequence reads: CASSLLNTGELFF. CDR3 coding DNA: TGCGCCAGCAGCTTGCTGAACACCGGGGAGCTGTTTTTT.

This clone showed up just a few times. The chain uses TRBV4-1 and TRBJ2-1; D remains unclear. Germline loops: CDR1 MGHRA, CDR2 YSYEKL. The CDR3 runs to 15 residues. Between the trimmed V and J ends, which lost 0 bases and 5 bases, there was a span of 11 bases. The CDR3, as DNA: TGCGCCAGCAGCCAAGATAATTGGCCAGACAATGAGCAGTTCTTC. Translation: CASSQDNWPDNEQFF.

The rearrangement links TRBV6-1 to TRBJ1-1; D perhaps matches TRBD1 (6 bases). The CDR3 spans 13 residues. The V gene's germline CDR1 is MNHNS and CDR2 SASEGT. V lost 4 bases and J 11 bases, leaving 17 bases between the germline ends. CDR3 nucleotides: TGTGCCAGCAGTGTCGGGGTGGGGGCTAGGGCTTTCTTT. This codes for CASSVGVGARAFF.

J is TRBJ2-1 and V is TRBV2; 11 bases map to TRBD2. The CDR3 contains 15 residues. Germline CDR1 and CDR2: SNHLY and FYNNEI. V dropped 6 bases and J dropped 7; count of bases not matched to a gene: 8. CDR3 region: CASRIAGGPWNEQFF. CDR3 DNA: TGTGCCAGCAGGATAGCGGGGGGGCCGTGGAATGAGCAGTTCTTC.

The CDR3 spells CAWNSGTGTQQYF. The CDR3 nucleotides read TGTGCCTGGAACTCCGGGACAGGGACCCAGCAGTACTTC. V is TRBV30 and J is TRBJ2-7, with TRBD1 matching over 9 bases. The germline gives CDR1 GTSNPN, CDR2 SVGIG (reference sequence). The CDR3 length is 13 residues. J gave up 8 bases and V 4 bases, and 9 bases lay outside the gene matches.

The gene calls are TRBV11-1 and TRBJ2-1, with D unclear. The germline V gene has CDR1 SGHAT and CDR2 FQDESV (reference sequence). The CDR3 totals 15 residues. V shed 1 base and J shed 7 bases, with 14 bases lying between them. CDR3 nucleotide sequence: TGTGCCAGCAGCTTAGGTAGGTGGTTGAAGAATGAGCAGTTCTTC. Amino acids: CASSLGRWLKNEQFF. Variable domain in full (rest from reference TRBV11-1 and TRBJ2-1): EAEVAQSPRYKITEKSQAVAFWCDPISGHATLYWYRQILGQGPELLVQFQDESVVDDSQLPKDRFSAERLKGVDSTLKIQPAELGDSAMYLCASSLGRWLKNEQFFGPGTRLTVL.

This chain connects TRBV6-5 to TRBJ2-7, with 11 bases fitting TRBD1. Germline assignment: CDR1 MNHEY and CDR2 SVGAGI. V lost 6 bases and J lost 2; bases outside the gene matches: 6. The CDR3 extends over 15 amino acids. CDR3 sequence: CASRPLGQGAYEQYF. The CDR3 DNA is TGTGCCAGCAGACCCTTGGGACAGGGGGCCTACGAGCAGTACTTC.

This clone was seen a few times. V and J are TRBV5-1 and TRBJ2-2; D unclear. V lost 2 bases to trimming and J lost 5 bases, with 4 bases between them. Germline V gene lookup returns CDR1 SGHRS and CDR2 YFSETQ. The CDR3 loop spans 12 amino acids. The CDR3 sequence is CASSFSTGELFF. The CDR3, as DNA: TGCGCCAGCAGCTTCAGTACCGGGGAGCTGTTTTTT.

This chain uses TRBV27 with TRBJ2-7; D gene uncertain. This CDR3 has 14 amino acids. Looked up from germline, CDR1 is MNHEY and CDR2 is SMNVEV (reference sequence). The V end lost 3 bases, the J end lost 0 bases, and 9 bases lay between the germline ends. Here the CDR3 DNA reads TGTGCCAGCAGTTTTGGGGTTAGCTCCTACGAGCAGTACTTC. As protein: CASSFGVSSYEQYF.

This clone came up a few times. The chain recombines TRBV5-1 with TRBJ1-2, with TRBD1 identical over 7 bases. Losses at the gene ends were 5 bases for V and 0 bases for J; bases not matched to a gene: 4. Germline CDR1 SGHRS, CDR2 YFSETQ. This CDR3 has 14 residues. The CDR3 sequence is CASRRDSTNYGYTF. In DNA, the CDR3 is TGCGCCAGCAGACGGGACAGTACTAACTATGGCTACACCTTC. Full variable domain (missing parts from reference TRBV5-1 and TRBJ1-2): KAGVTQTPRYLIKTRGQQVTLSCSPISGHRSVSWYQQTPGQGLQFLFEYFSETQRNKGNFPGRFSGRQFSNSRSEMNVSTLELGDSALYLCASRRDSTNYGYTFGSGTRLTVV.

The chain couples TRBV7-9 to TRBJ1-1; TRBD1 matches at 8 bases. Germline trimming cut 7 bases from V and 1 base from J; bases unmatched to any gene: 8. CDR1 is SEHNR and CDR2 is FQNEAQ in the germline V gene (reference sequence). This CDR3 has 15 amino acids. CDR3 nucleotides: TGTGCCAGCACCAACGGGGACAGGACGAACACTGAAGCTTTCTTT. It codes for CASTNGDRTNTEAFF. Complete variable domain (other parts from reference TRBV7-9 and TRBJ1-1): DTGVSQNPRHKITKRGQNVTFRCDPISEHNRLYWYRQTLGQGPEFLTYFQNEAQLEKSRLLSDRFSAERPKGSFSTLEIQRTEQGDSAMYLCASTNGDRTNTEAFFGQGTRLTVV.

The chain combines TRBV5-4 with TRBJ1-2; D unresolved. V lost 0 bases, J lost 7 bases, and 4 bases lay in between. The CDR3 consists of 11 residues. CDR1 and CDR2 (germline): SGHNT, YYREEE (reference sequence). CDR3 protein: CASSLGTGYTF. The CDR3 bases are TGTGCCAGCAGCTTGGGGACTGGCTACACCTTC.

This chain connects TRBV15 to TRBJ2-5; 7 bases match TRBD2. This CDR3 spans 13 amino acids. CDR1 is LNHNV, CDR2 YYDKDF, per germline (reference sequence). Trimming at V came to 3 bases and at J to 5 bases, leaving 3 bases not matched to a gene. CDR3: CATSSTSAETQYF. CDR3 sequence (DNA): TGTGCCACCAGCAGTACTAGCGCGGAGACCCAGTACTTC. Looking up the rest from reference TRBV15 and TRBJ2-5 gives the full variable domain: DAMVIQNPRYQVTQFGKPVTLSCSQTLNHNVMYWYQQKSSQAPKLLFHYYDKDFNNEADTPDNFQSRRPNTSFCFLDIRSPGLGDTAMYLCATSSTSAETQYFGPGTRLLVL.

In nucleotides, the CDR3 is TGTGCCAGCTCACCCACGGGGCACAGCTATGGCTACACCTTC. Protein: CASSPTGHSYGYTF. The chain has TRBV18 and TRBJ1-2; possibly TRBD1 for D (5 bases). Germline CDR1 is KGHSH and CDR2 is LQKENI. This CDR3 has 14 amino acids. Trimming left V 3 bases short and J 4 bases short, with 12 bases between.